This T cell receptor (beta chain) comes out of a study of T cell repertoires in cytomegalovirus infection. Looking at the study overall: CMV infection plus the matching HLA type was flagged by public TCR beta signatures.

Per the germline V gene, CDR1 is SGHTA and CDR2 is FQGNSA. V lost 4 bases and J 2 bases, leaving 14 bases between the germline ends. The CDR3 spans 15 residues. This clonotype was picked up many times. Its antigen is not known. TCRdb reprocessed the reads with MiXCR, giving one entry per CDR3 protein. The sample lists under 100,000 distinct CDR3 sequences, 3% to 4.5% occurring once. Regarding the study as a whole: CMV-specific TCR beta clonotypes restricted by HLA-C were the ones dominating the ex vivo response. Carriers of CMV plus the relevant HLA were identified by cumulative public TCR beta family frequency.

This clonotype originated in a human donor in good health (CMV status not recorded). Some clones in this sample may be carry-over from other donors' samples. The sample consisted of PBMCs. The chain employs TRBV7-2 and TRBJ1-1; D might be TRBD1 (5 bases). This CDR3 reads CASSSQGLLNTEAFF. The CDR3 DNA reads as TGTGCCAGCAGCTCCCAGGGACTCTTAAACACTGAAGCTTTCTTT.